This T cell receptor (beta chain) was captured by sequencing in a study of regulatory T cells in long-lasting Graves disease. Study conclusions and caveats: It was possible that the small sample size reduced accuracy. Patients with persistent Graves' had lower TCR diversity than newly diagnosed patients.

Library construction for TCR beta used iRepertoire HTBI primers and Arm-PCR of CDR3 regions. A single record per CDR3 protein comes from TCRdb applying MiXCR to the multiplex PCR reads. The repertoire has about 320,000 distinct CDR3 sequences, about a sixth of them found once; the top ten carry 38%. Germline V gene data show CDR1 as MDHEN and CDR2 as SYDVKM. There are 12 residues in the CDR3. Trimming stripped 6 bases from V and 3 bases from J, with 9 bases between. This clonotype was recorded many times. Antigen specificity is unknown. Time point defined: newly diagnosed GD, antithyroid drugs for less than 3 months. PBMCs were the source of the RNA used for TCR sequencing.

This chain connects TRBV28 to TRBJ2-7; TRBD2 might be the D (6 bases). The clonotype was recovered from a female donor with Graves disease. The material sequenced was peripheral blood mononuclear cells (PBMCs), taken at new diagnosis, from a patient treated with antithyroid drugs. The CDR3: CASSLTSYEQYF. The CDR3, as DNA: TGTGCCAGCAGCTTGACTAGCTACGAGCAGTACTTC. Using reference TRBV28 and TRBJ2-7 for the parts outside the CDR3, the full variable domain is DVKVTQSSRYLVKRTGEKVFLECVQDMDHENMFWYRQDPGLGLRLIYFSYDVKMKEKGDIPEGYSVSREKKERFSLILESASTNQTSMYLCASSLTSYEQYFGPGTRLTVT.